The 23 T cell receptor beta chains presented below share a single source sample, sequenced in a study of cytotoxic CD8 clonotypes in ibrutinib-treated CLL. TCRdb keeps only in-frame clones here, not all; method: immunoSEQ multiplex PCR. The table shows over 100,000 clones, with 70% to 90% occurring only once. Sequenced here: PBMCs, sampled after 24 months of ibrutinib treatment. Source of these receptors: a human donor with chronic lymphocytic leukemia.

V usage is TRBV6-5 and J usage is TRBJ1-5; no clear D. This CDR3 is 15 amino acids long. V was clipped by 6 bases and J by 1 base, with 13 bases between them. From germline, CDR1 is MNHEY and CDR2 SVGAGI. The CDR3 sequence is CASRPDFISNQPQHF. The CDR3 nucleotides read TGTGCCAGCAGACCGGACTTCATAAGCAATCAGCCCCAGCATTTT.

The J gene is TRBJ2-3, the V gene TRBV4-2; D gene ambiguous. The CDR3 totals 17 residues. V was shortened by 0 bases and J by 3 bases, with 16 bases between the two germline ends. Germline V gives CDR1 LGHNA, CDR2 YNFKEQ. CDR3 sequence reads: CASSQEVRPHGTDTQYF. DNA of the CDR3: TGTGCCAGCAGCCAAGAAGTTAGGCCTCACGGGACAGATACGCAGTATTTT.

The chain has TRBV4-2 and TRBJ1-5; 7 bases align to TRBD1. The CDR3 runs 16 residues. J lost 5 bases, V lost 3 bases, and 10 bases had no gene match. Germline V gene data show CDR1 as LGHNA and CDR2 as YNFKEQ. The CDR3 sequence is CASSQERQGYYQPQHF. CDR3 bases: TGTGCCAGCAGCCAGGAACGACAGGGTTATTATCAGCCCCAGCATTTT.

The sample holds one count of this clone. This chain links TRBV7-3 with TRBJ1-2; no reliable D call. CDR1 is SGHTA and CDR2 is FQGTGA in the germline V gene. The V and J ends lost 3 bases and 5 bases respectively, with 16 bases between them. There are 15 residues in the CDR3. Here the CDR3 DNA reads TGTGCCAGCAGCTTGGTTCCGGGTCTTCTTTATGGCTACACCTTC. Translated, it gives CASSLVPGLLYGYTF.

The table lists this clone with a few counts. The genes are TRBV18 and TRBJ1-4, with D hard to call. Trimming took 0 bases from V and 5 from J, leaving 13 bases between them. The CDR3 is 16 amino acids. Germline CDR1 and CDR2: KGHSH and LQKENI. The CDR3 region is CASSPPEGRTNEKLFF. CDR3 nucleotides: TGTGCCAGCTCACCACCGGAGGGCAGGACGAATGAAAAACTGTTTTTT. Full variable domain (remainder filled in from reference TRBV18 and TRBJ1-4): NAGVMQNPRHLVRRRGQEARLRCSPMKGHSHVYWYRQLPEEGLKFMVYLQKENIIDESGMPKERFSAEFPKEGPSILRIQQVVRGDSAAYFCASSPPEGRTNEKLFFGSGTQLSVL.

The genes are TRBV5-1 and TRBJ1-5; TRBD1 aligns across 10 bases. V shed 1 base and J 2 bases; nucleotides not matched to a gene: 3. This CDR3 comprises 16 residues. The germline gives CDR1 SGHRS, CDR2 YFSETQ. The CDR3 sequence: CASSLWGTGGNQPQHF. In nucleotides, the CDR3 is TGCGCCAGCAGCTTGTGGGGGACAGGGGGCAATCAGCCCCAGCATTTT.

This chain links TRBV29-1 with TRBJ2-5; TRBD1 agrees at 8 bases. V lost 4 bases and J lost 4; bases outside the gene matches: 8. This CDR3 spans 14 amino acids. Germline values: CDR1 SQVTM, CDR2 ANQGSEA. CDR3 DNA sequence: TGCAGCGTTGTTCAGGGGGCAGGAGGAGAGACCCAGTACTTC. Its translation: CSVVQGAGGETQYF.

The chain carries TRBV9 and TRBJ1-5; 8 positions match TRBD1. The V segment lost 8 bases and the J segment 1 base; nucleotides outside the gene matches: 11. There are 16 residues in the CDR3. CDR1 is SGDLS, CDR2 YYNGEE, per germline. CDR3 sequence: CARASGRGRSNQPQHF. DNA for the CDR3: TGTGCCAGGGCGTCAGGCAGGGGGCGCAGCAATCAGCCCCAGCATTTT.

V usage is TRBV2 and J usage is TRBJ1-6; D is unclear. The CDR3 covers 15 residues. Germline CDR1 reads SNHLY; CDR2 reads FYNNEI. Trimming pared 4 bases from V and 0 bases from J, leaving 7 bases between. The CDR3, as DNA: TGTGCCAGCAGTGGGGAAGGCTCCTATAATTCACCCCTCCACTTT. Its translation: CASSGEGSYNSPLHF.

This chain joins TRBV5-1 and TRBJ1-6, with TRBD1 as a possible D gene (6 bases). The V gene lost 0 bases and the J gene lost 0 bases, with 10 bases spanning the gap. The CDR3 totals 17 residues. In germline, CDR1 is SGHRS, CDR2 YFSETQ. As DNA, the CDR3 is TGCGCCAGCAGCTTGGGGACAGTTAGCTCCTATAATTCACCCCTCCACTTT. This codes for CASSLGTVSSYNSPLHF.

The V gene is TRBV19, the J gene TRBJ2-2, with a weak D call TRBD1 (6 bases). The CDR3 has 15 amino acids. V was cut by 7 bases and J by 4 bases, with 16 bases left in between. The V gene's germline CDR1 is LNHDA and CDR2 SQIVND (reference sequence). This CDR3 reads CASMGQGSSTGELFF. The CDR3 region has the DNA TGTGCCAGTATGGGGCAGGGGTCGAGCACCGGGGAGCTGTTTTTT.

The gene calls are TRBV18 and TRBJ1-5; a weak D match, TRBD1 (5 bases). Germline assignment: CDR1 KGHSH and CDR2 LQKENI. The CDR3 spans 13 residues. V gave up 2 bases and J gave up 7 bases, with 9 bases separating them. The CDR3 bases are TGTGCCAGCTCACCAGTTGGGACGCAGCCCCAGCATTTT. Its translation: CASSPVGTQPQHF. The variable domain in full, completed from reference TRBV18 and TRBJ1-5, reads NAGVMQNPRHLVRRRGQEARLRCSPMKGHSHVYWYRQLPEEGLKFMVYLQKENIIDESGMPKERFSAEFPKEGPSILRIQQVVRGDSAAYFCASSPVGTQPQHFGDGTRLSIL.

The CDR3: CASSNTGGWTF. The CDR3 DNA follows: TGTGCCAGCAGTAACACAGGGGGCTGGACCTTC. The chain carries TRBV6-1 and TRBJ1-2; 9 nucleotides match TRBD1. The germline V gene has CDR1 MNHNS and CDR2 SASEGT. CDR3 length: 11 amino acids. The V segment lost 5 bases and the J segment 14 bases; nucleotides outside the gene matches: 6.

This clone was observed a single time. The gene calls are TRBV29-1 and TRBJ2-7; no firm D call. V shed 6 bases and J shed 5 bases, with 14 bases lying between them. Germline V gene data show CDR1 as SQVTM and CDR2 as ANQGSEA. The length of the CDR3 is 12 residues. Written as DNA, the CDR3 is TGCAGCGTGGCCGCCCTGGGTCACGAGCAGTACTTC. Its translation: CSVAALGHEQYF.

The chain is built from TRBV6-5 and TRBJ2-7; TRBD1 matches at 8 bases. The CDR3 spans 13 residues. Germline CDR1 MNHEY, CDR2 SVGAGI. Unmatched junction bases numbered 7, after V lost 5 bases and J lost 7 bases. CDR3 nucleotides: TGTGCCAGCAGTGACCGACAGGGGTGGGAGCAGTACTTC. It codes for CASSDRQGWEQYF.

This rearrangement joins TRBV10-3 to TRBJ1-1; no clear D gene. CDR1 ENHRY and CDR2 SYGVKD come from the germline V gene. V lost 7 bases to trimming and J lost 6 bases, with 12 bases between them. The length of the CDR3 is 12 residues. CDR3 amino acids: CAITGVSPEAFF. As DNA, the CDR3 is TGTGCCATCACCGGGGTAAGCCCTGAAGCTTTCTTT.

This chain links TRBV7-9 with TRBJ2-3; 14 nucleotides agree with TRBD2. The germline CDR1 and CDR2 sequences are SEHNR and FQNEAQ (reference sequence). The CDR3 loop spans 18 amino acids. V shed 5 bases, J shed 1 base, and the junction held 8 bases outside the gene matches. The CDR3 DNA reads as TGTGCCAGCAGCACCAGGACTAGCGGGGGGAGGGGCACAGATACGCAGTATTTT. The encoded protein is CASSTRTSGGRGTDTQYF.

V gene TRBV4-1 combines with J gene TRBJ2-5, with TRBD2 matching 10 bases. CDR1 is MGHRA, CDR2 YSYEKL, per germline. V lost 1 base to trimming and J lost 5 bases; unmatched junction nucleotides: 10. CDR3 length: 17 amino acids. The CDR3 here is CASSQGSSGGAGETQYF. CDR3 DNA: TGCGCCAGCAGCCAAGGGTCCAGCGGGGGGGCCGGGGAGACCCAGTACTTC.

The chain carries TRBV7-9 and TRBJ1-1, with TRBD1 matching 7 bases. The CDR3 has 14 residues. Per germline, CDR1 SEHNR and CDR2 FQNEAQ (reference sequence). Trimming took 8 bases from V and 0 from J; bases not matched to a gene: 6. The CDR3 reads CASGRQGMNTEAFF. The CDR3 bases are TGTGCCAGCGGAAGACAGGGTATGAACACTGAAGCTTTCTTT.

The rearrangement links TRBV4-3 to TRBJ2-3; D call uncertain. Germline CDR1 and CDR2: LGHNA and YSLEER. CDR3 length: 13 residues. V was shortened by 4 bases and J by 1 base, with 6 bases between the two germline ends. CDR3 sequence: CASSRRRTDTQYF. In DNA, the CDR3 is TGCGCCAGCAGCCGTCGACGCACAGATACGCAGTATTTT.

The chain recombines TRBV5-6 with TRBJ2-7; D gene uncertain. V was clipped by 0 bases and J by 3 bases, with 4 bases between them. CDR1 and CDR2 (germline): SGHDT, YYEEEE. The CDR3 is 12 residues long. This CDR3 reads CASSLGDYEQYF. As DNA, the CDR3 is TGTGCCAGCAGCTTGGGGGACTACGAGCAGTACTTC. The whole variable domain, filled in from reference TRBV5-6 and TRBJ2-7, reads DAGVTQSPTHLIKTRGQQVTLRCSPKSGHDTVSWYQQALGQGPQFIFQYYEEEERQRGNFPDRFSGHQFPNYSSELNVNALLLGDSALYLCASSLGDYEQYFGPGTRLTVT.

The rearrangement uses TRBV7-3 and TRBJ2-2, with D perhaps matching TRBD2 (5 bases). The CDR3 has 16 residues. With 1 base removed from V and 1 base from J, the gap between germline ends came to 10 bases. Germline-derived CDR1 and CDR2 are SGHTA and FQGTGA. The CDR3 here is CASSLKAALNTGELFF. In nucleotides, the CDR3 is TGTGCCAGCAGCTTAAAAGCGGCTTTGAACACCGGGGAGCTGTTTTTT.

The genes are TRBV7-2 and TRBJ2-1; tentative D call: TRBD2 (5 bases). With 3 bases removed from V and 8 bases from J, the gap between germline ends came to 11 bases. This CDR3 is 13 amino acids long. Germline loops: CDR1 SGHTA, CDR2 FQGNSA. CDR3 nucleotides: TGTGCCAGCAGCTTCCCCTCGAGGGATGAGCAGTTCTTC. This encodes CASSFPSRDEQFF.